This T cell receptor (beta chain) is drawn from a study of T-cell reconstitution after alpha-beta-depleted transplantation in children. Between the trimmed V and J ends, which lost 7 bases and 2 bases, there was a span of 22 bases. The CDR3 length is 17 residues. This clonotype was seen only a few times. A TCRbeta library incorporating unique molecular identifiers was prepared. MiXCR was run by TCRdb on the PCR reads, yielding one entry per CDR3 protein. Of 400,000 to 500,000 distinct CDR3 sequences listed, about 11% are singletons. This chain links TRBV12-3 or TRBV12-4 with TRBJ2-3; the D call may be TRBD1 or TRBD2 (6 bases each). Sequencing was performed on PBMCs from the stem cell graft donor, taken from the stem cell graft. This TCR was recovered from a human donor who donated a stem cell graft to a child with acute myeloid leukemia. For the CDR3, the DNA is TGTGCCAGCAACGACCTGGGGGGCCGGTCGACCACAGATACGCAGTATTTT. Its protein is CASNDLGGRSTTDTQYF.